This T cell receptor (beta chain) is from a study of T cell responses to AZD1222 COVID-19 vaccine. Study observations and caveats: Females made up more of the donors, who were largely white British, and clonal diversity may have come out too low.

Concerning this clone: Its specificity is unknown.

The CDR3 runs 13 residues. J lost 4 bases, V lost 6 bases, and 3 bases had no gene match. The table came from immunoSEQ multiplex PCR; TCRdb's copy has only in-frame clones and leaves some out. Of approximately 120,000 clones in the sample, about 88% were seen once. The TCR sequence derives from an adult in good health. Sequenced material: peripheral blood, taken on day 0 of AZD1222 vaccination. This chain connects TRBV12-3 or TRBV12-4 to TRBJ1-1, with 9 bases that match TRBD1. The CDR3 loop is CASSKQGATEAFF. The CDR3 DNA is TGTGCCAGCAGCAAACAGGGGGCCACTGAAGCTTTCTTT.